These T cell receptor beta chains were read from a single sample in a study of T cell changes during pregnancy in multiple sclerosis. Clones were sequenced by immunoSEQ multiplex PCR, and TCRdb holds only the in-frame ones, with some missing. The sample lists some 130,000 clones, around 97% occurring once. Material: peripheral blood, obtained after pregnancy. These receptors all stem from a female donor with multiple sclerosis, enrolled in a pregnancy study. Both conserved end residues are part of each CDR3. A D gene is named only where the DNA matches it firmly. Size tells how often a clone was seen (once, few, many) or the class of an expanded clone, and some rows leave it out.

>TRBJ2-3|once|TRBV27|TRBD2
CASRSGRSRDTQYF
TGTGCCAGCAGAAGCGGGAGAAGTCGAGATACGCAGTATTTT
>TRBJ2-6|-|TRBV19|-
CASKPTLNPISGANVLTF
TGTGCCAGTAAGCCCACGCTAAACCCGATTTCTGGGGCCAACGTCCTGACTTTC
>TRBJ1-5|-|TRBV27|TRBD1
CASSPGTGASPQHF
TGTGCCAGCAGTCCGGGGACAGGGGCCAGCCCCCAGCATTTT
>TRBJ2-7|-|TRBV19|TRBD1
CASSRRTGFYEQYF
TGTGCCAGTAGTCGTAGGACAGGGTTCTACGAGCAGTACTTC
>TRBJ2-1|-|TRBV11-1|TRBD2
CASSSIAGQANEQFF
TGTGCCAGCAGCTCGATAGCGGGCCAGGCAAATGAGCAGTTCTTC
>TRBJ2-5|-|TRBV27|TRBD2
CASSPIRLAGRGETQYF
TGTGCCAGCAGTCCCATTCGACTAGCGGGGAGGGGAGAGACCCAGTACTTC
>TRBJ2-3|-|TRBV27|-
CASRMAAHEDTQYF
TGTGCCAGCAGAATGGCGGCCCACGAGGATACGCAGTATTTT
>TRBJ2-5|once|TRBV2|TRBD2
CASSEWTSDQETQYF
TGTGCCAGCAGTGAATGGACTAGCGACCAAGAGACCCAGTACTTC
>TRBJ1-6|-|TRBV30|-
CACSWTAGSSYNSPLHF
TGTGCCTGCAGTTGGACAGCCGGAAGCTCCTATAATTCACCCCTCCACTTT
>TRBJ2-7|-|TRBV28|TRBD2
CASSSGGLAGGNPYEQYF
TGTGCCAGCAGTTCGGGGGGTCTAGCGGGAGGCAATCCCTACGAGCAGTACTTC
>TRBJ1-1|-|TRBV6-1|-
CASSPSGANTEAFF
TGTGCCAGCAGTCCCTCAGGGGCGAACACTGAAGCTTTCTTT
>TRBJ2-7|-|TRBV28|TRBD2
CASSLEREGASYEQYF
TGTGCCAGCAGTTTGGAGCGGGAGGGAGCCTCCTACGAGCAGTACTTC
>TRBJ1-4|once|TRBV6-5|TRBD1
CASSARTGGREKLFF
TGTGCCAGCAGCGCTCGGACAGGGGGTAGGGAAAAACTGTTTTTT
>TRBJ1-2|-|TRBV27|TRBD1
CASSLTLGQAYGYTF
TGTGCCAGCAGTTTAACCCTGGGACAGGCCTATGGCTACACCTTC
>TRBJ2-5|-|TRBV5-4|-
CASSLGSTTGEETQYF
TGTGCCAGCAGCTTAGGTTCGACTACTGGGGAAGAGACCCAGTACTTC
>TRBJ2-1|-|TRBV14|TRBD1
CASSLGDRIYNEQFF
TGTGCCAGCAGCCTCGGGGACAGGATCTACAATGAGCAGTTCTTC
>TRBJ2-7|-|TRBV5-6|-
CASSLVGLYEQYF
TGTGCCAGCAGCTTGGTCGGTCTCTACGAGCAGTACTTC
>TRBJ2-3|-|TRBV29-1|-
CSVEASSTQYF
TGCAGCGTTGAAGCGTCGAGTACGCAGTATTTT
>TRBJ2-7|once|TRBV10-3|TRBD2
CAIRGIAGKSLEQYF
TGTGCCATCAGGGGTATAGCGGGAAAAAGTCTCGAGCAGTACTTC
>TRBJ1-4|-|TRBV28|-
CASSFPSTTNEKLFF
TGTGCCAGCAGTTTCCCGTCAACTACTAATGAAAAACTGTTTTTT
>TRBJ1-3|-|TRBV9|-
CASSVGGRVGNTIYF
TGTGCCAGCAGCGTAGGGGGGCGGGTAGGAAACACCATATATTTT
>TRBJ1-2|-|TRBV14|TRBD1
CASSQYRDRVYGYTF
TGTGCCAGCAGCCAATACCGGGACAGGGTCTATGGCTACACCTTC
>TRBJ2-6|-|TRBV19|-
CASVSAGANVLTF
TGTGCCAGTGTCTCGGCTGGGGCCAACGTCCTGACTTTC
>TRBJ1-5|few|TRBV7-2|-
CASSPRVGEQPQHF
TGTGCCAGCAGCCCCAGGGTAGGTGAGCAGCCCCAGCATTTT
>TRBJ1-2|-|TRBV27|-
CASSLAGNYGYTF
TGTGCCAGCAGTTTAGCGGGGAACTATGGCTACACCTTC
>TRBJ2-7|-|TRBV28|-
CATIKGAYEQYF
TGTGCCACCATCAAGGGGGCCTACGAGCAGTACTTC
>TRBJ2-2|-|TRBV11-2|-
CASSSGVVAGELFF
TGTGCCAGCAGTTCAGGGGTCGTGGCCGGGGAGCTGTTTTTT
>TRBJ2-1|once|TRBV5-1|TRBD1
CASSYGTANNEQFF
TGCGCCAGCAGCTACGGGACAGCTAACAATGAGCAGTTCTTC
>TRBJ1-5|once|TRBV28|TRBD1
CASSDGQANQPQHF
TGTGCCAGCAGCGATGGACAGGCAAATCAGCCCCAGCATTTT
>TRBJ2-2|-|TRBV7-9|TRBD2
CASSLLAGDPGELFF
TGTGCCAGCAGCTTACTAGCGGGAGATCCCGGGGAGCTGTTTTTT
>TRBJ2-4|-|TRBV28|TRBD2
CASRTSGTRNIQYF
TGTGCCAGCAGAACTTCCGGGACTAGGAACATTCAGTACTTC
>TRBJ2-7|-|TRBV27|-
CASSSDSHEQYF
TGTGCCAGCAGTTCAGACAGTCACGAGCAGTACTTC
>TRBJ2-3|-|TRBV7-9|TRBD2
CASSFTTGLAGTDTQYF
TGTGCCAGCAGCTTTACAACGGGACTAGCGGGCACAGATACGCAGTATTTT
>TRBJ2-1|-|TRBV19|TRBD2
CASSIRGTTLRSSYNEQFF
TGTGCCAGTAGTATTCGGGGGACTACCCTTCGGAGTTCCTACAATGAGCAGTTCTTC
>TRBJ2-3|-|TRBV5-3|-
CARRFGPLGTDTQYF
TGTGCCAGAAGGTTTGGGCCCCTGGGCACAGATACGCAGTATTTT
>TRBJ1-3|-|TRBV27|TRBD1
CASSRTGTVGNTIYF
TGTGCCAGCAGTCGGACAGGGACGGTTGGAAACACCATATATTTT
>TRBJ2-3|-|TRBV28|TRBD2
CASRTPFGLADSTDTQYF
TGTGCCAGCAGGACCCCCTTTGGACTAGCAGATAGCACAGATACGCAGTATTTT
>TRBJ2-7|-|TRBV27|TRBD2
CASSHHRSGATYEQYF
TGTGCCAGCAGCCATCATCGGAGCGGGGCGACCTACGAGCAGTACTTC
>TRBJ1-2|-|TRBV7-9|-
CASSLVSHPEGYTF
TGTGCCAGCAGCTTAGTGTCCCACCCTGAGGGCTACACCTTC
>TRBJ2-7|-|TRBV9|-
CASSVAAGSYEQYF
TGTGCCAGCAGCGTAGCTGCGGGATCCTACGAGCAGTACTTC
>TRBJ1-1|few|TRBV30|TRBD1
CAWGTGVAEAFF
TGTGCCTGGGGCACAGGGGTAGCTGAAGCTTTCTTT
>TRBJ1-2|-|TRBV6-5|TRBD1
CASKLDRGSIYGYTF
TGTGCCAGCAAACTAGACAGGGGGTCGATCTATGGCTACACCTTC
>TRBJ2-7|-|TRBV28|TRBD2
CASRTSVSYEQYF
TGTGCCAGTCGGACTAGCGTATCCTACGAGCAGTACTTC
>TRBJ2-4|-|TRBV6-1|TRBD2
CASSEWPPRGGNIQYF
TGTGCCAGCAGTGAATGGCCACCCCGGGGGGGAAACATTCAGTACTTC
>TRBJ1-2|-|TRBV27|-
CASSLSHSYGYTF
TGTGCCAGCAGTTTATCCCACAGCTATGGCTACACCTTC
>TRBJ2-7|-|TRBV19|-
CASSTPPEQYF
TGTGCCAGTAGTACCCCTCCCGAGCAGTACTTC
>TRBJ2-3|-|TRBV5-6|-
CASSPSGTGTSTDTQYF
TGTGCCAGCAGCCCCAGCGGGACAGGAACTAGCACAGATACGCAGTATTTT